These 12 T cell receptor beta chains came from one sample sequenced in a study of T cells in narcolepsy. Libraries were prepared by immunoSEQ multiplex PCR; TCRdb keeps only in-frame clonotypes and omits some of them. The sample carries tens of thousands of clones, around three quarters recorded once. The specimen sequenced was memory (CD45RA-) CD4+ T cells from blood. Receptors were obtained from a human donor in good health.

This chain joins TRBV11-2 and TRBJ1-4; 8 bases align to TRBD1. V lost 5 bases to trimming and J lost 2 bases; unmatched junction nucleotides: 10. Germline V gene lookup returns CDR1 SGHAT and CDR2 FQNNGV. CDR3 length: 17 amino acids. This CDR3 reads CASSPPTGETTNEKLFF. For the CDR3, the DNA is TGTGCCAGCAGCCCCCCGACAGGGGAGACGACTAATGAAAAACTGTTTTTT.

The CDR3 spells CASRSQGGSGELFF. The CDR3 nucleotides read TGTGCCAGCCGATCTCAGGGTGGGTCCGGGGAGCTGTTTTTT. The chain recombines TRBV19 with TRBJ2-2; TRBD1 is a possible D gene (5 bases). From germline, CDR1 is LNHDA and CDR2 SQIVND (reference sequence). The CDR3 totals 14 residues. Trimming left V 9 bases short and J 6 bases short, with 17 bases between.

This clone appeared once. The rearrangement joins TRBV5-5 to TRBJ2-7, with 9 nucleotides matching TRBD1. The CDR3 spans 14 residues. Trimming removed 6 bases from V and 2 bases from J; junction bases left unmatched: 6. CDR1 SGHKS and CDR2 YYEKEE come from the germline V gene (reference sequence). CDR3 region: CASNLGTGPYEQYF. CDR3 nucleotide sequence: TGTGCCAGCAACCTCGGGACAGGGCCCTACGAGCAGTACTTC.

The chain employs TRBV13 and TRBJ2-3; 7 positions agree with TRBD2. The V gene's germline CDR1 is PRHDT and CDR2 FYEKMQ (reference sequence). J was trimmed by 2 bases and V by 3 bases; bases with no gene match: 5. The CDR3 extends over 15 amino acids. CDR3 nucleotides: TGTGCCAGCAGCTTGCAGCGGGGAACCACAGATACGCAGTATTTT. Amino acid sequence: CASSLQRGTTDTQYF.

J is TRBJ1-5 and V is TRBV6-5; 8 positions match TRBD1. The CDR3 consists of 15 residues. Germline trimming cut 5 bases from V and 6 bases from J; bases unmatched to any gene: 9. Per germline, CDR1 MNHEY and CDR2 SVGAGI. This CDR3 reads CASSRGQENIQPQHF. The CDR3 nucleotides read TGTGCCAGCAGTAGGGGACAGGAGAACATTCAGCCCCAGCATTTT.

This clone was found a few times. The V call is TRBV29-1, the J call TRBJ1-1; D is perhaps TRBD1 (5 bases). CDR1 is SQVTM, CDR2 ANQGSEA, per germline. The CDR3 consists of 12 residues. Trimming took 6 bases from V and 8 from J, leaving 16 bases between them. The CDR3 sequence is CSVEFGTMEAFF. The CDR3 DNA follows: TGCAGCGTAGAATTCGGGACCATGGAAGCTTTCTTT.

The chain joins TRBV6-6 to TRBJ1-1; D remains ambiguous. Per the germline V gene, CDR1 is MNHNY and CDR2 is SVGAGI (reference sequence). V dropped 2 bases and J dropped 6 bases, with 7 bases sitting between them. CDR3 length: 12 residues. DNA for the CDR3: TGTGCCAGCAGTTACGAATTTGCTGAAGCTTTCTTT. The encoded protein is CASSYEFAEAFF.

The chain combines TRBV9 with TRBJ2-3; 9 positions match TRBD1. The CDR3 covers 14 residues. Germline CDR1 SGDLS, CDR2 YYNGEE. V was clipped by 8 bases and J by 3 bases; unmatched bases: 7. The CDR3 DNA reads TGTGCCAGTGGGGCAGGGACAGGGACAGATACGCAGTATTTT. It translates to CASGAGTGTDTQYF.

V is TRBV4-1 and J is TRBJ1-1; 9 nucleotides line up with TRBD1. Germline CDR1 reads MGHRA; CDR2 reads YSYEKL. CDR3 length equals 15 residues. After removal of 1 base from V and 4 bases from J, the junction contained 4 bases not matched to a gene. The CDR3 reads CASSQGDRDGTEAFF. The CDR3 nucleotides are TGCGCCAGCAGCCAAGGGGACAGGGATGGCACTGAAGCTTTCTTT.

This clone was observed a single time. V is TRBV27 and J is TRBJ2-7; 10 bases fit TRBD1. Germline V gene lookup returns CDR1 MNHEY and CDR2 SMNVEV (reference sequence). The CDR3 has 19 residues. V shed 4 bases, J shed 6 bases, and the junction held 21 bases outside the gene matches. The CDR3 nucleotides are TGTGCCAGCAGTTCCCTCGACAGGGGGCCCGCGGGAAGCGCTGGCGAGCAGTACTTC. It yields the protein CASSSLDRGPAGSAGEQYF.

This chain links TRBV6-1 with TRBJ1-3, with D unclear. Germline CDR1 reads MNHNS; CDR2 reads SASEGT. The V gene lost 7 bases and the J gene lost 4 bases, with 11 bases spanning the gap. The CDR3 has 13 amino acids. The CDR3 sequence is CASTSAGGNTIYF. CDR3 bases: TGTGCCAGCACGTCCGCGGGGGGAAACACCATATATTTT.

The rearrangement links TRBV27 to TRBJ2-7; weak D call: TRBD1 (6 bases). This CDR3 region has 12 residues. The germline V and J ends were trimmed by 10 bases and 1 base, with 11 bases remaining between them. Germline V lookup: CDR1 MNHEY, CDR2 SMNVEV (reference sequence). The CDR3 here is CATKTGSYEQYF. The CDR3 DNA reads TGTGCCACAAAGACAGGTTCCTACGAGCAGTACTTC.